Shown below are 9 T cell receptor beta chains from a single sample sequenced in a study of T cells in Graves' hyperthyroidism and ophthalmopathy. RNA transcripts served as the template for amplifying TCR beta CDR3 regions. HTBI primers were employed in a first-round RT-PCR of the TCR CDR3. Via MiXCR, TCRdb re-called the multiplex PCR reads, giving one row per CDR3 protein. The table records 500,000 to 650,000 distinct CDR3 sequences, more than 15% of them present only once. Input material: blood. The receptors shown here come from a young woman with Graves' ophthalmopathy.

The table lists this clonotype with many counts. V and J are TRBV28 and TRBJ1-1; TRBD1 agrees at 7 bases. J was trimmed by 0 bases and V by 7 bases; bases with no gene match: 11. This CDR3 contains 16 residues. Germline-derived CDR1 and CDR2 are MDHEN and SYDVKM. CDR3 in DNA: TGTGCCAGCAAGCCGGACCGGGGACAGTTGAACACTGAAGCTTTCTTT. Translation gives CASKPDRGQLNTEAFF.

This chain connects TRBV11-2 to TRBJ2-5, with 9 bases matching TRBD2. The CDR3 covers 16 residues. The junction had 8 bases not matched to a gene; V was cut back by 4 bases and J by 2 bases. Germline V lookup: CDR1 SGHAT, CDR2 FQNNGV. The CDR3 sequence: CASSSQSSGGQETQYF. In DNA, the CDR3 is TGTGCCAGCAGCTCCCAAAGTAGCGGGGGACAAGAGACCCAGTACTTC.

This clonotype has just a few counts. This chain links TRBV28 with TRBJ1-5; D remains unclear. From germline, CDR1 is MDHEN and CDR2 SYDVKM. The CDR3 runs to 16 residues. V dropped 3 bases and J dropped 0 bases, with 12 bases sitting between them. The CDR3 DNA reads as TGTGCCAGCAGTTTTGGTGGGCTTTTTAGCAATCAGCCCCAGCATTTT. Protein product: CASSFGGLFSNQPQHF.

This chain connects TRBV7-2 to TRBJ1-4; 7 nucleotides agree with TRBD1. V lost 6 bases, J lost 5 bases, and 6 bases stayed unmatched. Germline-derived CDR1 and CDR2 are SGHTA and FQGNSA. The CDR3 is made up of 14 amino acids. CDR3 nucleotides: TGTGCCAGCAGTCAGGGGGACCCAAATGAAAAACTGTTTTTT. Protein product: CASSQGDPNEKLFF.

This clonotype has just a few counts. V gene TRBV9 combines with J gene TRBJ2-7, with D perhaps given as TRBD1 or TRBD2 (5 bases each). The CDR3 totals 14 residues. Trimming removed 0 bases from V and 5 bases from J, with 12 bases in between. Germline V gene sequence: CDR1 SGDLS, CDR2 YYNGEE. CDR3 residues: CASSVGQGVHEQYF. In DNA form, the CDR3 reads TGTGCCAGCAGCGTAGGTCAGGGAGTTCACGAGCAGTACTTC.

The sample holds a few counts of this clonotype. The chain employs TRBV27 and TRBJ1-5; no clear D gene. The CDR3 covers 13 residues. V lost 5 bases to trimming and J lost 6 bases, with 11 bases between them. Germline V lookup: CDR1 MNHEY, CDR2 SMNVEV (reference sequence). The CDR3 DNA follows: TGTGCCAGCAGTCCTCCCCCCGGTCAGCCCCAGCATTTT. Protein: CASSPPPGQPQHF.

This clonotype was seen a few times. The chain employs TRBV28 and TRBJ1-3; D is possibly TRBD1 (5 bases). CDR3 length: 16 amino acids. Germline CDR1 and CDR2: MDHEN and SYDVKM. V gave up 3 bases and J gave up 1 base, with 13 bases separating them. The CDR3 region is CASSFGGTESGNTIYF. DNA for the CDR3: TGTGCCAGCAGTTTTGGGGGGACTGAGTCTGGAAACACCATATATTTT.

This clonotype was recorded many times. The chain is built from TRBV20-1 and TRBJ2-3; D is ambiguous. The V and J ends lost 4 bases and 6 bases respectively, with 17 bases between them. Germline CDR1 is DFQATT and CDR2 is SNEGSKA (reference sequence). CDR3 length equals 14 residues. CDR3 sequence: CSATRTPDADTQYF. Here the CDR3 DNA reads TGCAGTGCTACGAGGACCCCCGACGCGGATACGCAGTATTTT.

This chain connects TRBV4-2 to TRBJ2-5, with D tentatively TRBD1 (5 bases). Germline V lookup: CDR1 LGHNA, CDR2 YNFKEQ. Deletions cut 0 bases from V and 5 bases from J, with 10 bases between. The CDR3 extends over 14 amino acids. The CDR3 DNA reads as TGTGCCAGCAGCCAAGACCCCAACAGGGAGACCCAGTACTTC. Residues: CASSQDPNRETQYF.